This T cell receptor (beta chain) was captured by sequencing in a study of PD-L1 blockade in urothelial cancer (dated by TCRdb to about 2017). Some background on the complete study: Every patient began therapy in 2014 and was given atezolizumab 1,200 mg intravenously every 3 weeks. TCR sequencing covered pretreatment tumor samples and matched, serially collected peripheral blood taken before and after atezolizumab treatment. An ECOG performance status of 0 or 1 was recorded for the patients, and 0 to 3 prior chemotherapy regimens had been received by the patients. In the same patients, pretreatment tumors underwent whole exome sequencing and RNA sequencing in addition to TCR sequencing. Twenty-five of 29 patients were identified as males with urothelial cancer of bladder origin, and a prior smoking history was reported by 18 of 29 patients. Blood samples gave median yields of around 150,000 T cells and approximately 80,000 unique TCRs, along with a median clonality of roughly 0.08. Blood samples were analyzed 3 weeks after the start of treatment (second dose) and 6 weeks after the start of treatment. Roughly ten patients achieved durable clinical benefit and approximately 20 did not. The study was an exploratory multi-omic analysis of somatic, immune and clinical correlates of response to PD-L1 blockade with atezolizumab in urothelial cancer. Approximately 30 patients had pretreatment blood TCR-seq, about 25 had at least one posttreatment blood collection, and about 25 had tumor TCR-seq. Durable clinical benefit was defined as a progression-free survival longer than 6 months, and TCR features were additionally tested against progression-free survival and overall survival. Study-wide findings and limitations: Improved progression-free and overall survival was associated with having pretreatment peripheral blood TCR clonality below the median. Because the sample size was small (n ≈ 28) and many of the analyses were exploratory, the results are meant to be hypothesis-generating. At 3 weeks after the start of treatment, tumor-associated TCR clones in peripheral blood had expanded more in patients with durable benefit (n ≈ 20, p = 0.022).

Note on this clone: Its target antigen remains unknown. The record has no base qualities; no much larger clone is one base away.

To estimate absolute template abundance from read counts, synthetic TCR analog templates were spiked into each PCR. TCRbeta CDR3 regions were amplified from genomic DNA with bias-controlled V and J gene primers using the immunoSEQ assay. Sequencing of rearranged TCRbeta segments was performed at approximately 20X coverage. The authors' analysis ran thus. Sequencing errors were corrected by clustering, and CDR3s were annotated against IMGT so that V, D and J genes could be assigned. Only productive TCRbeta rearrangements were used in downstream analyses, excluding out-of-frame or stop-codon sequences. Clonality was computed as one minus Shannon entropy normalized by the log of the number of unique productive sequences. Clones differing between time points or between blood and tumor were identified using Fisher's exact test with Benjamini-Hochberg correction, with an adjusted p below 0.01 applied as the threshold. TCRdb carries this immuneACCESS record with in-frame sequences only. Its versions omit some clonotypes, under half of them owing to an unresolved V gene in the studies checked, with the rest unexplained. V and J calls and clone size are copied from that table; D and trimming were computed from the DNA. The sample table contains approximately 47,000 clones; only one count was recorded for around 83% of them. The top ten clones comprise approximately 1.9% of the sample.

Sample time point, as interpreted from the label and publication: pretreatment peripheral blood. A cohort of around 28 patients with locally advanced or metastatic urothelial carcinoma, treated at Memorial Sloan Kettering on a trial protocol, was included. Peripheral blood mononuclear cells were collected pretreatment and during treatment, at between 1 and 8 total time points per patient. The Qiagen DNeasy Blood extraction kit was used to purify genomic DNA from total PBMCs and tumor samples. PBMCs were collected pretreatment and during treatment, and were isolated and stored as previously described. The clonotype originates from a man over 45 with urothelial cancer. The source was PBMCs, collected around atezolizumab (anti-PD-L1) treatment.

In nucleotide form, the sequence is TGCAGCGTGGGACTAGCGGGGAGCTCCTACAATGAGCAGTTCTTC. Translated, it gives CSVGLAGSSYNEQFF. The chain links TRBV29-1 with TRBJ2-1; 13 nucleotides in the junction match TRBD2. Looking up the germline V gene yields CDR1 SQVTM and CDR2 ANQGSEA. The CDR3 sequence holds 15 residues, the cysteine and phenylalanine included. CDR3 DNA only is kept here, 45 bases in frame from base 1. Unmatched junction bases come to 2, with V trimmed by 6 bases and J by 0 bases.